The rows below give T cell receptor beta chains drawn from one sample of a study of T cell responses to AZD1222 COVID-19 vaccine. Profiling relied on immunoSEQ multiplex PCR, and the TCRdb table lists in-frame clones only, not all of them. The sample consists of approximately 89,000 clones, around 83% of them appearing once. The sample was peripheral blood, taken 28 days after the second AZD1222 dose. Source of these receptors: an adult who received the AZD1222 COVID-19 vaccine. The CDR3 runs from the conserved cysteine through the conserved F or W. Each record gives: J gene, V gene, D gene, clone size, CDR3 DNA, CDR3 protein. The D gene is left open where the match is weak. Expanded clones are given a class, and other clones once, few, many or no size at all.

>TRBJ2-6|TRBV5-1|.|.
TGCGCCAGCTCGGGGTCTTCTGGGGCCAACGTCCTGACTTTC
CASSGSSGANVLTF
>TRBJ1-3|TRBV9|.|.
TGTGCCAGCAACCCCGGGACATTGGCTGGAAACACCATATATTTT
CASNPGTLAGNTIYF
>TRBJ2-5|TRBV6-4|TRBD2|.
TGTGCCAGCAGTGAGGGACTAGCGGGGGGTCAAGAGACCCAGTACTTC
CASSEGLAGGQETQYF
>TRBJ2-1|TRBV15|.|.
TGTGCCACCAGCAGAGGGCTTGCGAGCTCCTACAATGAGCAGTTCTTC
CATSRGLASSYNEQFF
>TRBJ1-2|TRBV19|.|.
TGTGCCAGTAGTATAGACCGGGGGAACTATGGCTACACCTTC
CASSIDRGNYGYTF
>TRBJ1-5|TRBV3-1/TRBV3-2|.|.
TGTGCCAGCAGCCAAGACAGGGGCGGTCGCAATCAGCCCCAGCATTTT
CASSQDRGGRNQPQHF
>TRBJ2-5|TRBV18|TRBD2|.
TGTGCCAGCTCACCGGGACTAGCGGCTCAAGAGACCCAGTACTTC
CASSPGLAAQETQYF
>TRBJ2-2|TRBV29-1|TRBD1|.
TGCAGCGTTGTGACAGGGCGCTCGACGAGCACCGGGGAGCTGTTTTTT
CSVVTGRSTSTGELFF
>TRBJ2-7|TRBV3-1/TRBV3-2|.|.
TGTGCCAGCAGCCAAGCGGAAAGGGGACACGAGCAGTACTTC
CASSQAERGHEQYF
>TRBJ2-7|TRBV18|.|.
TGTGCCAGCTCACCAAGTGGACCGTCGCAGTACTTC
CASSPSGPSQYF
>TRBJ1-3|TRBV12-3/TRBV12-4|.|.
TGTGCCAGCAGCCCCCCGAACGGAAACACCATATATTTT
CASSPPNGNTIYF
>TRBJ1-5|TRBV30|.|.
TGTGCCTGGAGTCAACCCCGGGCGACGGGCAATCAGCCCCAGCATTTT
CAWSQPRATGNQPQHF
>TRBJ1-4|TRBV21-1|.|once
TGTGCCAGCAGCTACTCCGGGACAGGGTCAATTTGGGGTGAAAAACTGTTTTTT
CASSYSGTGSIWGEKLFF
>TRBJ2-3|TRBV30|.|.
TGTGCCTGGAACCAGCGGGCGAGGGATACGCAGTATTTT
CAWNQRARDTQYF
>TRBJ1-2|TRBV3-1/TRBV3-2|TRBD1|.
TGTGCCAGCAGCCAAGAAGCAGACAGGGGCCGATATGGCTACACCTTC
CASSQEADRGRYGYTF
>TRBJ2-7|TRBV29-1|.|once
TGCAGCGCCCTGGAGCGGGCGACCTACGAGCAGTACTTC
CSALERATYEQYF
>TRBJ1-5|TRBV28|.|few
TGTGCCAGCAGGGCCCTCGCCGGGGCTACGGATCAGCCCCAGCATTTT
CASRALAGATDQPQHF
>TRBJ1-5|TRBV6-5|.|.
TGTGCCAGCAGTTACAACGAGGGGCAGCCCCAGCATTTT
CASSYNEGQPQHF
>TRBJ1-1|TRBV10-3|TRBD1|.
TGTGCCATCAGGGACAGGGGCTTAGGGGACTCTGAAGCTTTCTTT
CAIRDRGLGDSEAFF
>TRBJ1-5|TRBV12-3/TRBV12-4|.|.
TGTGCCAGCAGTAGACCGCTGAATCAGCCCCAGCATTTT
CASSRPLNQPQHF
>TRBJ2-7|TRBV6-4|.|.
TGTGCCAGCAGTACCCCGGATGGGGCGGTGGTCCGTGGTCTCCTCTACGAGCAGTACTTC
CASSTPDGAVVRGLLYEQYF
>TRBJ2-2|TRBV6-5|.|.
TGTGCCAGCAGTTACCCAAGCACCGGGGAGCTGTTTTTT
CASSYPSTGELFF
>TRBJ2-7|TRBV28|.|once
TGTGCCAGCAGTTTAATGGGCTACGAGCAGTACTTC
CASSLMGYEQYF
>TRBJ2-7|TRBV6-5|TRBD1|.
TGTGCCAGCAGTTGGGGACAGGGCCCCTACGAGCAGTACTTC
CASSWGQGPYEQYF
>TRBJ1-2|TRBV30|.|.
TGTGCCTGGAGTGGATCAGGGAGTGGCTACACCTTC
CAWSGSGSGYTF
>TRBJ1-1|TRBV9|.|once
TGTGCCAGCAGCGGAACAGGGATCCCCGAAGCTTTCTTT
CASSGTGIPEAFF
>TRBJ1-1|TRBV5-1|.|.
TGCGCCAGCAGCTTGACGGGAGACACTGAAGCTTTCTTT
CASSLTGDTEAFF
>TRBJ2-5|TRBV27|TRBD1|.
TGTGCCAGCAGCTTTACCAGGGGGCAAGAGACCCAGTACTTC
CASSFTRGQETQYF
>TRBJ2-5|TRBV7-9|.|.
TGTGCCAGCAGCCAACCCACTTGGAGCCCGACCCAGTACTTC
CASSQPTWSPTQYF
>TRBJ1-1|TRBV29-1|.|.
TGCAGCGTTGATCAAGGGTCTGAAGCTTTCTTT
CSVDQGSEAFF
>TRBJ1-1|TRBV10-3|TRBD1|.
TGTGCCATCAGTGAACAGGGGGCCGTGGAGGTGATCTTT
CAISEQGAVEVIF